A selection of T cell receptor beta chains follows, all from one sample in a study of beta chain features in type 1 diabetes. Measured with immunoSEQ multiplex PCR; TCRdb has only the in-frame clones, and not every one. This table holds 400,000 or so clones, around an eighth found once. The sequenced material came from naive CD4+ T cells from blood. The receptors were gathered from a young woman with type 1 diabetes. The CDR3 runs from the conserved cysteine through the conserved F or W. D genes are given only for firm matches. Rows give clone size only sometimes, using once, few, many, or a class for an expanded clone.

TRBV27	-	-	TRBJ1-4	TGTGCCAGCAGTTTATGGCAGGGGAACGAAAAACTGTTTTTT	CASSLWQGNEKLFF
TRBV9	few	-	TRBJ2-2	TGTGCCAGCAGCGTAGTAACTTCGAACACCGGGGAGCTGTTTTTT	CASSVVTSNTGELFF
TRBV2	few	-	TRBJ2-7	TGTGCCAGCGCCGGAGGGACGGTGGGTCTGCAGCAGTACTTC	CASAGGTVGLQQYF
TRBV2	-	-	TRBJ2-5	TGTGCCAGCCTTCAGGGGGGTGAAGAGACCCAGTACTTC	CASLQGGEETQYF
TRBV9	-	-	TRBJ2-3	TGTGCCAGCAGCGTAGGGGGACAAACTAGTTCAGATACGCAGTATTTT	CASSVGGQTSSDTQYF
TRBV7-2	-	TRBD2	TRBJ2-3	TGTGCCAGCAGCTTAGTCCCTAGCGGAAACACAGATACGCAGTATTTT	CASSLVPSGNTDTQYF
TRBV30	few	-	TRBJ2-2	TGTGCCTGGAGTGAGGAGCGGGAGCTGTTTTTT	CAWSEERELFF
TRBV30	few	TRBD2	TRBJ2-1	TGTGCCTGGAGTGTCGGTGCGGGAGGAACCTGGGGGCAGTTCTTC	CAWSVGAGGTWGQFF
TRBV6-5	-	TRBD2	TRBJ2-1	TGTGCCAGCAGAAGGACTAGCGGGAGACTGTTCTTC	CASRRTSGRLFF
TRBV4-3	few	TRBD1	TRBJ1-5	TGCGCCAGCAGCCAAGAGGCACAGGGGGCAGGGCAGCCCCAGCATTTT	CASSQEAQGAGQPQHF
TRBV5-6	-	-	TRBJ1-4	TGTGCCAGCAGCGCCCCAGGGGCGGCTAATGAAAAACTGTTTTTT	CASSAPGAANEKLFF
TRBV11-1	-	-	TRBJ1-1	TGTGCCAGCAGCTTGAGGGAGAACACTGAAGCTTTCTTT	CASSLRENTEAFF
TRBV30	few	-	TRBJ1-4	TGTGCCTGGAGCTCCCAGCAGGGCCACGAAAAACTGTTTTTT	CAWSSQQGHEKLFF